This record looks at one T cell receptor (beta chain) sequence and its context. The data stem from a study of blood T cell repertoires in COVID-19. The V and J ends lost 0 bases and 11 bases respectively, with 17 bases between them. The V gene's germline CDR1 is SGHRS and CDR2 YFSETQ. This CDR3 spans 15 amino acids. In the authors' methods: How many nucleated cells were present was estimated from reference gene primer amplification. Data came from immunoSEQ multiplex PCR; TCRdb stores just in-frame clones and leaves some out. D and trimming come from the DNA, and the V and J calls and clone size come from that table. The sample comprises some 200,000 clones, roughly 75% of which are singletons, and around 7.7% rests with the top ten.

The sample comprised peripheral blood. This clonotype was obtained from a woman aged 70-85 years with acute or convalescent COVID-19. The chain has TRBV5-1 and TRBJ2-2, with D maybe TRBD2 (6 bases). DNA of the CDR3: TGCGCCAGCAGCTTGGCCAACCGGGGGAGCACTGAGCTGTTTTTT. Translating it yields CASSLANRGSTELFF.